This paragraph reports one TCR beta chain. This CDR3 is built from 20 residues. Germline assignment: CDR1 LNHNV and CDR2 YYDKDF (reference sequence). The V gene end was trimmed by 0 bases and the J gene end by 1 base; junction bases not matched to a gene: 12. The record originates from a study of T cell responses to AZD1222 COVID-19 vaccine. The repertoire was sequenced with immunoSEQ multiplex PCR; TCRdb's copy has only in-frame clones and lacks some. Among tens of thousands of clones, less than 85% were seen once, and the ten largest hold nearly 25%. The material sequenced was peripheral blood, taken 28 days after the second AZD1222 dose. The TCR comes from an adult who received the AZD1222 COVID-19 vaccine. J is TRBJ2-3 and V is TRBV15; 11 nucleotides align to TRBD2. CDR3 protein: CATSRDPTSGGTHGTDTQYF. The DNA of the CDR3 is TGTGCCACCAGCAGAGATCCAACTAGCGGGGGTACGCACGGCACAGATACGCAGTATTTT.